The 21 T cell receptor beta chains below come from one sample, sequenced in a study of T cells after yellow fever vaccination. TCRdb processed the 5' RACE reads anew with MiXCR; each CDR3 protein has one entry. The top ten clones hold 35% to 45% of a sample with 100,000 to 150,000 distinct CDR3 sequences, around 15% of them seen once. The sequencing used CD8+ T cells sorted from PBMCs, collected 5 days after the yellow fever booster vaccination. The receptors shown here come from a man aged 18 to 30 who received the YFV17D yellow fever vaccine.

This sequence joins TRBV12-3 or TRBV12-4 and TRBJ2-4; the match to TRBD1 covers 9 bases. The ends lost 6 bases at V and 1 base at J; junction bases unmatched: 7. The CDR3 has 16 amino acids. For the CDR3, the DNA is TGTGCCAGCAGGGACACAGGGGGCGCCGCCAAAAACATTCAGTACTTC. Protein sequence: CASRDTGGAAKNIQYF.

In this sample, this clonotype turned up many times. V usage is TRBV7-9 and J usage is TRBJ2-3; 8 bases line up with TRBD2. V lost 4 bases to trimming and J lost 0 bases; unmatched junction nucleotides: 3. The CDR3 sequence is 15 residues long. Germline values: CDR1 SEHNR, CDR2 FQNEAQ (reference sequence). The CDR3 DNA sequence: TGTGCCAGCAGCTCACCGGGGGGGAGCACAGATACGCAGTATTTT. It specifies CASSSPGGSTDTQYF.

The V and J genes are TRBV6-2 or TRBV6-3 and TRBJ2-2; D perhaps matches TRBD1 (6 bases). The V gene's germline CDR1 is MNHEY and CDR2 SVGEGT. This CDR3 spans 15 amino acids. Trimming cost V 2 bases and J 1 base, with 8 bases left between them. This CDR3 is CASSYNRVNTGELFF. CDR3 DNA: TGTGCCAGCAGTTACAACAGGGTGAACACCGGGGAGCTGTTTTTT.

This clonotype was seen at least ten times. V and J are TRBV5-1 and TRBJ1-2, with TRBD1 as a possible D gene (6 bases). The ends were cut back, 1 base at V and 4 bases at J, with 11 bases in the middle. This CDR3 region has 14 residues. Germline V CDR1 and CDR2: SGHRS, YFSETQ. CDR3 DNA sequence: TGCGCCAGCAGCTTGATGGGGGGCCCCTATGGCTACACCTTC. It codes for CASSLMGGPYGYTF.

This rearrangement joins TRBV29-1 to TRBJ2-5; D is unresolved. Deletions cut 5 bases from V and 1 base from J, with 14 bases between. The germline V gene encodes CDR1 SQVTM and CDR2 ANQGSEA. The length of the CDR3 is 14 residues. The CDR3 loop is CSVKSATVQETQYF. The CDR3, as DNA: TGCAGCGTTAAAAGCGCGACGGTCCAAGAGACCCAGTACTTC.

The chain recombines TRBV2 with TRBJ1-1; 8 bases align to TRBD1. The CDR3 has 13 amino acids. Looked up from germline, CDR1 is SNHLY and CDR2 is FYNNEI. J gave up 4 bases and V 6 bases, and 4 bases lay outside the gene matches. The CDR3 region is CASSQGAPTEAFF. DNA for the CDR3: TGTGCCAGCAGCCAGGGGGCGCCCACTGAAGCTTTCTTT.

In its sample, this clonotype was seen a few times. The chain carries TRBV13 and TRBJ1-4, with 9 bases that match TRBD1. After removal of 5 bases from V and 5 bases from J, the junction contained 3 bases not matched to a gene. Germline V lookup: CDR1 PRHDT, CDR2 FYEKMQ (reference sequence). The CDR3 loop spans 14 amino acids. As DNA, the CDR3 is TGTGCCAGCAGCCTCGGGACAGGGAATGAAAAACTGTTTTTT. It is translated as CASSLGTGNEKLFF.

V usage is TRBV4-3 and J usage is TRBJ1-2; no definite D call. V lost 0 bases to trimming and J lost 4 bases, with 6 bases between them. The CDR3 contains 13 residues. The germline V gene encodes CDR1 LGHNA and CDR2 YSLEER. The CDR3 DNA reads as TGCGCCAGCAGCCAAGATACGTCCTATGGCTACACCTTC. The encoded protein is CASSQDTSYGYTF.

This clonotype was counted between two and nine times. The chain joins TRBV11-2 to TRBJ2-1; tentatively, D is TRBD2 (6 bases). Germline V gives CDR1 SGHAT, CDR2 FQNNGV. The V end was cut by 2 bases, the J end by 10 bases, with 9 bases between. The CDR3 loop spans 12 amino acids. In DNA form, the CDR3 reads TGTGCCAGCAGCTTACGGACTATAGAGCAGTTCTTC. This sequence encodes CASSLRTIEQFF.

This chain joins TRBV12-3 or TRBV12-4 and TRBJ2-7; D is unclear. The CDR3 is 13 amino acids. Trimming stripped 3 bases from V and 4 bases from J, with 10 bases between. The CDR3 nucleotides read TGTGCCAGCAGTTTTGGCACTCATTACGAGCAGTACTTC. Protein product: CASSFGTHYEQYF.

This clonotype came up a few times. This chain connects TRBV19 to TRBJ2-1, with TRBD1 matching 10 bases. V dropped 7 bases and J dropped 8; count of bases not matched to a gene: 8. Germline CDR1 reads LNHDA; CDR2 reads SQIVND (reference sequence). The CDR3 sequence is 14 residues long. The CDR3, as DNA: TGTGCCAGTATAAGCCGGGACAGGGGTTATGAGCAGTTCTTC. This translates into CASISRDRGYEQFF.

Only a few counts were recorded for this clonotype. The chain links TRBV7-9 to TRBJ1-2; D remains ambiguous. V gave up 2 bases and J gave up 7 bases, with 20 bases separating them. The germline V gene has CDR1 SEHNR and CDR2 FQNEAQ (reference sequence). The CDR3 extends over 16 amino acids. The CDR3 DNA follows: TGTGCCAGCAGCTTAACCGGTTATCCCTCTGGTTTTGGCTACACCTTC. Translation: CASSLTGYPSGFGYTF.

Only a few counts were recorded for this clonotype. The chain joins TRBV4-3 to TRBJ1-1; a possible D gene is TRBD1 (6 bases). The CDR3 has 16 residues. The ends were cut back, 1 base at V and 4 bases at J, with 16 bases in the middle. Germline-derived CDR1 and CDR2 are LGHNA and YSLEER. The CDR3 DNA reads TGCGCCAGCAGCCAAGTGGGTTACAGGGAATTCACTGAAGCTTTCTTT. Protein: CASSQVGYREFTEAFF.

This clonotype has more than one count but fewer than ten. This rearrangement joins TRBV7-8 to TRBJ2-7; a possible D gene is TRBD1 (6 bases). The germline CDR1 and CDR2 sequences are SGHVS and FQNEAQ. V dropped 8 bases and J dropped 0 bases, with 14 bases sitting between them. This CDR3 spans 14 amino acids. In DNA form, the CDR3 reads TGTGCCAGCGTCGACAGGCCGAGCTCCTACGAGCAGTACTTC. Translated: CASVDRPSSYEQYF.

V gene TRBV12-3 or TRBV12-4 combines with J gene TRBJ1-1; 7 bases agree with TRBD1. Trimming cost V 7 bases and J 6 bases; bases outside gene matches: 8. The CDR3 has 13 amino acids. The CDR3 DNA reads TGTGCCAGCACCCAGACAGGGAGGCCTGAAGCTTTCTTT. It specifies CASTQTGRPEAFF.

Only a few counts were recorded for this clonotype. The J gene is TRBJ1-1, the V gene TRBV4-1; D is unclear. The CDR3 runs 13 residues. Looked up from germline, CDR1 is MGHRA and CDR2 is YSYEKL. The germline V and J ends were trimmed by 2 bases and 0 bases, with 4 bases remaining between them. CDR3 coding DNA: TGCGCCAGCAGCCAACAGATGAACACTGAAGCTTTCTTT. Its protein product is CASSQQMNTEAFF.

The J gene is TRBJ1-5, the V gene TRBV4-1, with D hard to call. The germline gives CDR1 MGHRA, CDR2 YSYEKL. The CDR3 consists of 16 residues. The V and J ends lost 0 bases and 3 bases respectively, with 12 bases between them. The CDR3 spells CASSQEGMGNNQPQHF. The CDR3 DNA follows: TGCGCCAGCAGCCAAGAGGGGATGGGAAACAATCAGCCCCAGCATTTT.

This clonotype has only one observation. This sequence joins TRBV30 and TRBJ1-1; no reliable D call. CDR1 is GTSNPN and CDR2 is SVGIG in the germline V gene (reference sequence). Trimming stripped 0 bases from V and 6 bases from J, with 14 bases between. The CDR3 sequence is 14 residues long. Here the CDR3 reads CAWSVRLGRAEAFF. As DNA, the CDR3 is TGTGCCTGGAGTGTACGGCTGGGAAGGGCTGAAGCTTTCTTT.

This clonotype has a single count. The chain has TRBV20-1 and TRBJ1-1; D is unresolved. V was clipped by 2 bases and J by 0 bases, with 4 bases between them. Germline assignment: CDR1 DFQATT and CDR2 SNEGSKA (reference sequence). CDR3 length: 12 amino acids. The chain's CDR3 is CSARSVNTEAFF. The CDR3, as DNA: TGCAGTGCTAGATCTGTGAACACTGAAGCTTTCTTT.

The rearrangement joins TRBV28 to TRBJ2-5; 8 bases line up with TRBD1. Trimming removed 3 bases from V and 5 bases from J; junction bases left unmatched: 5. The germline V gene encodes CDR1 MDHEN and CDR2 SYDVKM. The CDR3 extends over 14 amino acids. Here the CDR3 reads CASSFFQGAETQYF. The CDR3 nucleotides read TGTGCCAGCAGTTTCTTCCAGGGGGCTGAGACCCAGTACTTC.

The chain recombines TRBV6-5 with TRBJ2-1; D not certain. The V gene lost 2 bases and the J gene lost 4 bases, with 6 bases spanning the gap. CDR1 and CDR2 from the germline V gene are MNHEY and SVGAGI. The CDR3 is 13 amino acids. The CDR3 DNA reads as TGTGCCAGCAGTTACCAGCCATACAATGAGCAGTTCTTC. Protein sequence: CASSYQPYNEQFF.